Sequencing of this T cell receptor beta chain was carried out in a study of blood T cells in healthy people across ages. Overall study findings and caveats: Versus aged donors, long-lived donors had higher diversity and more naive CD4+ cells. Unknown CMV status may confound age-related changes in expanded clones.

Concerning this clonotype itself: Antigen: not known. Its ends do not fully match the called genes, so a read error is possible.

CDR3 length equals 15 residues. Germline V gene sequence: CDR1 SGHAT, CDR2 FQNNGV. Each sample had at least 6.5 million PBMCs isolated. A sample-barcoded 5' primer and a J-beta primer mix were used in a second PCR of about 6 to 11 cycles. Each cDNA molecule was tagged by a template-switch adaptor with 12 random nucleotides. MiXCR, run by TCRdb on the 5' RACE reads, gives a single entry per CDR3 protein. This table has fewer than 1 million distinct CDR3 sequences, around 43% appearing once. The TCR was taken from a man between 60 and 75 years old in good health. Sequenced sample: blood. The chain recombines TRBV11-2 with TRBJ1-1; D is perhaps TRBD1 (5 bases). The CDR3 protein is CARSPGGWAYTEAFF. CDR3 in DNA: TGTGCCCGCAGCCCTGGGGGGTGGGCGTACACTGAAGCTTTCTTT.